These 3 T cell receptor beta chains share one sample of origin, sequenced in a study of beta chain features in type 1 diabetes. The sequenced template was cDNA made from the entire isolated RNA. TCRdb's table, derived via immunoSEQ multiplex PCR, lists solely in-frame clones and lacks some. Seen here are 250,000 to 350,000 clones, 9.5% to 11% observed once, and the top ten hold 0.015%. Sequencing was carried out using naive CD4+ T cells from blood. Receptor source: a woman aged 25 to 45 in good health.

This clone has just one count. The chain is built from TRBV18 and TRBJ2-1, with 9 bases that match TRBD2. The CDR3 is made up of 15 amino acids. The ends lost 2 bases at V and 6 bases at J; junction bases unmatched: 5. Germline assignment: CDR1 KGHSH and CDR2 LQKENI. The CDR3 sequence: CASSPSLAGSNEQFF. In DNA, the CDR3 is TGTGCCAGCTCACCATCCCTAGCGGGAAGCAATGAGCAGTTCTTC.

This clone came up a few times. V is TRBV30 and J is TRBJ2-1; 9 positions agree with TRBD2. The CDR3 totals 16 residues. V was clipped by 2 bases and J by 6 bases; unmatched bases: 11. Per germline, CDR1 GTSNPN and CDR2 SVGIG (reference sequence). Here the CDR3 reads CAWSRAGTSIPNEQFF. The CDR3 nucleotides are TGTGCCTGGAGTAGGGCCGGGACTAGCATTCCCAATGAGCAGTTCTTC.

This clone turned up a few times. The rearrangement joins TRBV7-3 to TRBJ2-3; 9 bases map to TRBD2. This CDR3 contains 16 residues. J lost 2 bases, V lost 2 bases, and 5 bases had no gene match. The germline CDR1 and CDR2 sequences are SGHTA and FQGTGA. This chain's CDR3 is CASSLGASGNTDTQYF. The CDR3 DNA follows: TGTGCCAGCAGCTTAGGGGCTAGCGGGAACACAGATACGCAGTATTTT.